The entry below describes one T cell receptor (beta chain). Alongside a J-beta primer mix, a sample-barcoded 5' primer served in a second PCR lasting roughly 7 to 11 cycles. TCRdb called the 5' RACE reads again in MiXCR, with one record for every CDR3 protein. The profile covers approximately 1.5 million distinct CDR3 sequences, with around 40% appearing a single time and just over 4% taken by the ten largest. The sample is drawn from a study of blood T cells in healthy people across ages. V dropped 2 bases and J dropped 5 bases, with 10 bases sitting between them. This CDR3 contains 12 residues. Germline V gene lookup returns CDR1 DFQATT and CDR2 SNEGSKA (reference sequence).

Sequencing input: blood. The chain employs TRBV20-1 and TRBJ2-7; D gene ambiguous. The clonotype was recovered from a woman aged 18-30 years in good health. CDR3 nucleotides: TGCAGTGCTAGACTGGCTACCCACGAGCAGTACTTC. Its translation is CSARLATHEQYF.